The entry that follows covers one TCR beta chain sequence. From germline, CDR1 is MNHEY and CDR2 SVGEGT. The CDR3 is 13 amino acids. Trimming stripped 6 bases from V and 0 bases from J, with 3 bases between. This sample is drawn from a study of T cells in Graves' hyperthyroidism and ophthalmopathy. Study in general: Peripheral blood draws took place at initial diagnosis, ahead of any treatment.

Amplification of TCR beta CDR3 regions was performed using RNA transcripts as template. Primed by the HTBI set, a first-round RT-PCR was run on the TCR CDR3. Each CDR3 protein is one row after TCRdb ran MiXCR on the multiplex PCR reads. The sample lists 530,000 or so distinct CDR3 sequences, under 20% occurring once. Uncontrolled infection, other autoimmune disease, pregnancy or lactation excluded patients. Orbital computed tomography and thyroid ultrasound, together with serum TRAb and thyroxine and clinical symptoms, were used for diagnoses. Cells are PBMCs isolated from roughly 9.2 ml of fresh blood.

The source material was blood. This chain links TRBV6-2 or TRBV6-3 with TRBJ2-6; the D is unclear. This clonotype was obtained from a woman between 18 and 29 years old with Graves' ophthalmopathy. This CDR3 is CASRGSGANVLTF. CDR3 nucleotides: TGTGCCAGCAGGGGCTCTGGGGCCAACGTCCTGACTTTC.